This T cell receptor (beta chain) was recovered during a study of cytomegalovirus exposure and HLA in healthy donors. Overall study results and limits: According to the study, around 150 TCR beta chains were cytomegalovirus-associated.

TCRdb's table, derived via immunoSEQ multiplex PCR, lists solely in-frame clones and lacks some. The data hold around 150,000 clones, with approximately 90% observed a single time. The germline CDR1 and CDR2 sequences are ENHRY and SYGVKD. Germline trimming cut 0 bases from V and 6 bases from J; bases unmatched to any gene: 2. This CDR3 has 16 amino acids. Concerning this clone: Antigen unknown.

The sequence came from a young man in good health and CMV-seronegative. Sample: PBMCs. The chain has TRBV10-3 and TRBJ2-1, with 13 nucleotides matching TRBD2. CDR3 loop: CAISESRTSGSNEQFF. CDR3 bases: TGTGCCATCAGTGAGTCGAGGACTAGCGGGAGCAATGAGCAGTTCTTC.